This is a list of T cell receptor beta chains from one sample in a study of radiotherapy plus CTLA-4 blockade in lung cancer. Profiled with immunoSEQ multiplex PCR; TCRdb holds only in-frame clones, not every one. This sample has tens of thousands of clones, with about 78% found just once. The sequences come from peripheral blood, collected from a patient treated with radiotherapy plus ipilimumab. The receptors were gathered from a human donor with non-small cell lung cancer who had a partial response to radiotherapy plus ipilimumab. Some clones in this sample may be carry-over from other donors' samples. The CDR3 runs from the conserved cysteine through the conserved F or W. D genes are given only for firm matches. Some rows mark clone size as missing; the rest say once, few, many or name a class of expanded clone.

TRBJ1-4	TRBD1	TRBV5-1	-	TGCGCCAGCAGCTTGGGGACAGGTTTAATTCGGGAAAAACTGTTTTTT	CASSLGTGLIREKLFF
TRBJ2-5	-	TRBV30	-	TGTGCCTGGAGTGGAGGAGGAGAGACCCAGTACTTC	CAWSGGGETQYF
TRBJ2-3	TRBD2	TRBV9	-	TGTGCCAGCAGCTATGCCCTTGGACTAGCGGGAGAAGATACGCAGTATTTT	CASSYALGLAGEDTQYF
TRBJ2-7	-	TRBV4-2	-	TGTGCCAGCAGCCAAGATGACGGAACCGCCGGGACTCTCTCCTACGAGCAGTACTTC	CASSQDDGTAGTLSYEQYF
TRBJ2-7	TRBD2	TRBV15	-	TGTGCCACCAGCAGAGATCAGCCTAGCGGGGGCGCGCAGTACTTC	CATSRDQPSGGAQYF
TRBJ2-7	-	TRBV11-2	-	TGTGCCAGCATCTTCACCGGAGGACAGGAGCAGTACTTC	CASIFTGGQEQYF
TRBJ1-1	TRBD1	TRBV28	-	TGTGCCAGCATCACCGGGACAGGCCGCCGTGAGGCTTTCTTT	CASITGTGRREAFF
TRBJ2-5	-	TRBV2	once	TGTGCCAGCAGTGGAGAGGAGACCCAGTACTTC	CASSGEETQYF
TRBJ2-2	-	TRBV10-1	-	TGCGCCAGCAGTGAGTCGGGGGCAACCCTCCCCGGGGAGCTGTTTTTT	CASSESGATLPGELFF
TRBJ2-5	-	TRBV4-2	-	TGTGCCAGCAGCCAAGATCCGGGGGAGACCCAGTACTTC	CASSQDPGETQYF